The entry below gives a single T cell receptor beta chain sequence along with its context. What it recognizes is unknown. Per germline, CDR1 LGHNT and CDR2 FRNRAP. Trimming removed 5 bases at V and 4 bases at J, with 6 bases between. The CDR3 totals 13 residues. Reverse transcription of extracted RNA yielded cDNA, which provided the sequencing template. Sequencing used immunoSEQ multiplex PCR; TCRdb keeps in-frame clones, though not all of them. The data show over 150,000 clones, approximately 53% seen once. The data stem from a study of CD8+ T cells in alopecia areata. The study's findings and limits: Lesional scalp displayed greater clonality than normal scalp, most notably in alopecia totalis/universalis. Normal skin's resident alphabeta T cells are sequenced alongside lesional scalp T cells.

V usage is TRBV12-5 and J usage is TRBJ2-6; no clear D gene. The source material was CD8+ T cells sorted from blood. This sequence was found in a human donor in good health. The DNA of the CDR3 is TGTGCTAGTGGTCCCGGAGGGGCCAACGTCCTGACTTTC. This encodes CASGPGGANVLTF.